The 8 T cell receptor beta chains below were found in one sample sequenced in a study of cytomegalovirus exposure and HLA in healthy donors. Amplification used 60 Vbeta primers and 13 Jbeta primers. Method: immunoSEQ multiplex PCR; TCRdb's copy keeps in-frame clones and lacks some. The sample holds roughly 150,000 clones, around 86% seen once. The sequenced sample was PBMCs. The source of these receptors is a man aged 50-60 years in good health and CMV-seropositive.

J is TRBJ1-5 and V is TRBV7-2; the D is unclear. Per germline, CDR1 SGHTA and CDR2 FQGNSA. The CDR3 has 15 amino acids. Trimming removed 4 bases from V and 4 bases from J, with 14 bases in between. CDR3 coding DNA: TGTGCCAGCAGCTCCCAGGACGGGAAGAATCAGCCCCAGCATTTT. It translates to CASSSQDGKNQPQHF. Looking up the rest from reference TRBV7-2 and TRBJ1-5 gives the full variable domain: GAGVSQSPSNKVTEKGKDVELRCDPISGHTALYWYRQSLGQGLEFLIYFQGNSAPDKSGLPSDRFSAERTGGSVSTLTIQRTQQEDSAVYLCASSSQDGKNQPQHFGDGTRLSIL.

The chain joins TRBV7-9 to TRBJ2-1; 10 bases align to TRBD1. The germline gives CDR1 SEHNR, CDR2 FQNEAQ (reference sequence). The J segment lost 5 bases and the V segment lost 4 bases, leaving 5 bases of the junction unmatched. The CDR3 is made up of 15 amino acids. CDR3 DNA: TGTGCCAGCAGCTCAAGGACAGGGGGGAACAATGAGCAGTTCTTC. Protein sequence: CASSSRTGGNNEQFF.

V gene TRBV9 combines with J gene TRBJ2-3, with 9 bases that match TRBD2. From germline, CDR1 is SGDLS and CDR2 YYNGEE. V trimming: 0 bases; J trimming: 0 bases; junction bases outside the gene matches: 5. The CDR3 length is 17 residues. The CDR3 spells CASSVAAGGFSTDTQYF. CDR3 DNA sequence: TGTGCCAGCAGCGTAGCGGCGGGAGGGTTTAGCACAGATACGCAGTATTTT.

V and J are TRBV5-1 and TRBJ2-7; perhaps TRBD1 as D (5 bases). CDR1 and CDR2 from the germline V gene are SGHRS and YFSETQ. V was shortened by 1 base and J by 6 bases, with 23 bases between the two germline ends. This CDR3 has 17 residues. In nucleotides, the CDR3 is TGCGCCAGCAGCTTGATCCTCCCAGGGCTATCTGGGGTCGAGCAGTACTTC. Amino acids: CASSLILPGLSGVEQYF.

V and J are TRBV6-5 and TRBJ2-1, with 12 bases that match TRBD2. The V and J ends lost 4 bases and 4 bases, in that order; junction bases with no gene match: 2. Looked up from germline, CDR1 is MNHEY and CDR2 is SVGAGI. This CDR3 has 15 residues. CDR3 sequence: CASSSGLAGYNEQFF. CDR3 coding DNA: TGTGCCAGCAGTTCTGGACTAGCGGGGTACAATGAGCAGTTCTTC.

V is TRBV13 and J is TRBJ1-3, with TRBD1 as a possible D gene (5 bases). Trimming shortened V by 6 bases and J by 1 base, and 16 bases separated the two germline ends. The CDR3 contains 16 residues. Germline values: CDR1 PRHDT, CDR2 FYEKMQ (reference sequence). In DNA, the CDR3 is TGTGCCAGCAGTCCAAGCGGGGCGGGGTCTGGAAACACCATATATTTT. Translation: CASSPSGAGSGNTIYF.

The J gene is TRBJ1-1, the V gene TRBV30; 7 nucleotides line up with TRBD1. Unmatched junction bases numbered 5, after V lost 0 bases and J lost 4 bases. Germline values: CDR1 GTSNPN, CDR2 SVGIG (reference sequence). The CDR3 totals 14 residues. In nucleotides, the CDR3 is TGTGCCTGGAGTGTTAACAGGGGTACCACTGAAGCTTTCTTT. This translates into CAWSVNRGTTEAFF.

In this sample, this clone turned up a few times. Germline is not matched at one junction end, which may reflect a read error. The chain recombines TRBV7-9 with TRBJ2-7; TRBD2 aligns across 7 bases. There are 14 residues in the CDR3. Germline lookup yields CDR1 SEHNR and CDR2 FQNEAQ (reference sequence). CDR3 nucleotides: TGTGCCAGCAGCGTAGCCGGGACTACCTACGAGCAGTACTTC. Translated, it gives CASSVAGTTYEQYF.